This note documents a single TCR beta chain sequence. Its cognate antigen is unknown. The sample comes from a study of beta chain features in type 1 diabetes. Study-wide background: There was similarity between patients and healthy donors in age, gender and cell yields. The study, taken as a whole, reports: There was a moderate but significant shortening of TCRB CDR3s in all four CD4+ subsets of Type 1 diabetes patients. When VDJ junctions were examined, type 1 diabetes patients showed fewer insertions and more deletions. Whether TCRB rearrangement is influenced by HLA type went unresolved here.

Sequencing targeted expressed TCRB transcripts, as all isolated RNA had been reverse transcribed. The data were produced by immunoSEQ multiplex PCR, yet TCRdb's version contains in-frame clones alone and is incomplete. Here the sample spans hundreds of thousands of clones, roughly 15% being singletons. Per germline, CDR1 SGHTA and CDR2 FQGNSA. CDR3 length equals 15 residues. The V and J ends lost 1 base and 7 bases, in that order; junction bases with no gene match: 6. This clonotype was sampled from a man between 18 and 29 years old in good health. V and J are TRBV7-2 and TRBJ1-5, with 8 bases matching TRBD1. Sequenced: naive CD4+ T cells from blood. The DNA for the CDR3 is TGTGCCAGCAGCTTAGGCCTGACAGGGGACCAGCCCCAGCATTTT. This sequence encodes CASSLGLTGDQPQHF. The variable domain in full, completed from reference TRBV7-2 and TRBJ1-5, reads GAGVSQSPSNKVTEKGKDVELRCDPISGHTALYWYRQSLGQGLEFLIYFQGNSAPDKSGLPSDRFSAERTGGSVSTLTIQRTQQEDSAVYLCASSLGLTGDQPQHFGDGTRLSIL.